The 22 T cell receptor beta chains below all came from one sample that was sequenced in a study of T cells in Graves' hyperthyroidism and ophthalmopathy. The TCR beta CDR3 regions underwent amplification using RNA transcripts as the source. When the TCR CDR3 underwent first-round RT-PCR, the HTBI primer set was used. MiXCR was run by TCRdb on the multiplex PCR reads, yielding one entry per CDR3 protein. In the table there are 800,000 or so distinct CDR3 sequences, 38% of which are singletons. Sequencing input: blood. Receptors originate from a young man with Graves' hyperthyroidism.

The chain links TRBV12-3 or TRBV12-4 to TRBJ1-4, with 8 bases fitting TRBD1. There are 15 residues in the CDR3. V gave up 7 bases and J gave up 5 bases; unmatched junction bases: 9. The CDR3 DNA is TGTGCCAGCACTTCAGGTCGACAGGGGAATGAAAAACTGTTTTTT. It yields the protein CASTSGRQGNEKLFF.

This chain joins TRBV6-1 and TRBJ2-7; either TRBD1 or TRBD2 may supply D (6 bases each). The germline V gene has CDR1 MNHNS and CDR2 SASEGT. The CDR3 extends over 13 amino acids. V lost 7 bases and J 5 bases, leaving 15 bases between the germline ends. The CDR3 DNA reads TGTGCCAGCACCCCTGGGGGGCAGGACGAGCAGTACTTC. Its protein product is CASTPGGQDEQYF.

The chain couples TRBV7-2 to TRBJ2-2, with D perhaps TRBD2 (6 bases). Trimming shortened V by 2 bases and J by 5 bases, and 15 bases separated the two germline ends. This CDR3 is built from 16 residues. The V gene's germline CDR1 is SGHTA and CDR2 FQGNSA. CDR3 in DNA: TGTGCCAGCAGCTTAAGGGTAGCGGCTAGAACCGGGGAGCTGTTTTTT. Translation: CASSLRVAARTGELFF.

This clonotype was counted many times. This rearrangement joins TRBV25-1 to TRBJ1-1, with TRBD1 as a possible D gene (5 bases). V was clipped by 7 bases and J by 6 bases, with 15 bases between them. The CDR3 spans 13 residues. Germline CDR1 reads MGHDK; CDR2 reads SYGVNS. The CDR3 sequence: CASTDGGRAEAFF. The CDR3 nucleotides are TGTGCCAGCACCGACGGGGGGAGAGCTGAAGCTTTCTTT.

This chain uses TRBV2 with TRBJ2-5; D unresolved. The CDR3 covers 16 residues. V gave up 6 bases and J gave up 0 bases, with 17 bases separating them. Per germline, CDR1 SNHLY and CDR2 FYNNEI. The DNA of the CDR3 is TGTGCCAGCAGCCCCCAGGCCTTGGGGTACCAAGAGACCCAGTACTTC. Residues: CASSPQALGYQETQYF.

As for this clonotype: This may stem from a read error, because a much larger clone lies one nucleotide away. The chain combines TRBV7-9 with TRBJ1-1; D is undetermined. The CDR3 extends over 15 amino acids. Per the germline V gene, CDR1 is SEHNR and CDR2 is FQNEAQ (reference sequence). Trimming left V 5 bases short and J 4 bases short, with 17 bases between. The CDR3 nucleotides are TGTGCCAGCAGCCCCGTCGCAATGGTGAGCACTGAAGCTTTCTTT. The encoded protein is CASSPVAMVSTEAFF.

V usage is TRBV20-1 and J usage is TRBJ1-1; D possibly corresponds to TRBD1 (5 bases). V gave up 4 bases and J gave up 4 bases, with 13 bases separating them. The CDR3 covers 13 residues. Germline lookup yields CDR1 DFQATT and CDR2 SNEGSKA (reference sequence). In DNA, the CDR3 is TGCAGTGCTACTCCACACAGGCTCACTGAAGCTTTCTTT. Protein sequence: CSATPHRLTEAFF.

A remark on this clonotype: The junction shows a germline mismatch at one end, possibly a read error. This chain connects TRBV10-2 to TRBJ2-2; 9 bases align to TRBD1. From germline, CDR1 is WSHSY and CDR2 SAAADI. The CDR3 has 16 amino acids. This CDR3 reads CASSDSTGGSTGELFF. DNA of the CDR3: TGTGCCAGCAGTGATTCGACAGGGGGTAGCACCGGGGAGCTGTTTTTT.

This rearrangement joins TRBV12-3 or TRBV12-4 to TRBJ2-7, with a weak D call TRBD1 (6 bases). The V and J ends lost 5 bases and 3 bases respectively, with 14 bases between them. The CDR3 covers 14 residues. The CDR3 reads CASSRDRLFYEQYF. The CDR3 DNA is TGTGCCAGCAGTAGAGACAGGCTTTTCTACGAGCAGTACTTC.

The rearrangement uses TRBV7-9 and TRBJ2-7, with a possible D match to TRBD2 (6 bases). CDR1 is SEHNR and CDR2 is FQNEAQ in the germline V gene (reference sequence). This CDR3 is 16 amino acids long. V shed 1 base and J shed 8 bases, with 21 bases lying between them. CDR3 sequence: CASSLGGGSSGGKQYF. The CDR3 region has the DNA TGTGCCAGCAGCTTAGGCGGCGGCAGTTCGGGCGGGAAGCAGTACTTC.

Note on this clonotype: Without the conserved terminal phenylalanine or tryptophan, this CDR3 likely stems from a read error. Because the CDR3's place on the DNA is in doubt, the DNA is left out and the CDR3 is given as listed by TCRdb. V and J are TRBV4-1 and TRBJ1-1; the D call TRBD1 from the table was never checked on the DNA. From germline, CDR1 is MGHRA and CDR2 YSYEKL. A total of 9 residues make up the CDR3, ends included. This chain's CDR3 is CASSPGQGA.

The J gene is TRBJ2-7, the V gene TRBV7-9; TRBD2 matches at 10 bases. The junction had 6 bases not matched to a gene; V was cut back by 3 bases and J by 4 bases. CDR3 length: 15 amino acids. The germline CDR1 and CDR2 sequences are SEHNR and FQNEAQ (reference sequence). The chain's CDR3 is CASSLGAGGFYEQYF. Written as DNA, the CDR3 is TGTGCCAGCAGCTTGGGAGCGGGGGGGTTTTACGAGCAGTACTTC.

This clonotype was picked up a small number of times. The chain joins TRBV2 to TRBJ1-3; D gene unclear. V lost 3 bases to trimming and J lost 0 bases, with 12 bases between them. Germline values: CDR1 SNHLY, CDR2 FYNNEI. The CDR3 runs 16 residues. DNA for the CDR3: TGTGCCAGCAGTGACTTGGAAGCTAGCTCTGGAAACACCATATATTTT. Its protein product is CASSDLEASSGNTIYF.

This clonotype was observed at least ten times. V is TRBV11-2 and J is TRBJ2-7; no reliable D call. CDR3 length: 11 residues. CDR1 and CDR2 (germline): SGHAT, FQNNGV. V was shortened by 7 bases and J by 4 bases, with 8 bases between the two germline ends. CDR3 in amino acids: CASTSRYEQYF. The CDR3 DNA is TGTGCCAGCACAAGCCGGTACGAGCAGTACTTC.

This clonotype was detected ten times or more. V gene TRBV10-2 combines with J gene TRBJ1-1, with a tentative D call TRBD1 (5 bases). Germline-derived CDR1 and CDR2 are WSHSY and SAAADI. The CDR3 has 13 residues. V lost 0 bases to trimming and J lost 7 bases, with 9 bases between them. CDR3 in amino acids: CASSESRDVEAFF. The CDR3 nucleotides read TGCGCCAGCAGTGAGTCGAGGGACGTTGAAGCTTTCTTT.

This chain links TRBV7-3 with TRBJ2-7; TRBD2 matches at 7 bases. V trimming: 6 bases; J trimming: 2 bases; junction bases outside the gene matches: 7. Per germline, CDR1 SGHTA and CDR2 FQGTGA. This CDR3 has 14 residues. The CDR3 is CASSDTGLTYEQYF. The DNA for the CDR3 is TGTGCCAGCAGTGACACGGGACTAACCTACGAGCAGTACTTC.

The CDR3 nucleotides are TGCAGCGTTGCGGGGGCAACTAATGAAAAACTGTTTTTT. Protein product: CSVAGATNEKLFF. The chain has TRBV29-1 and TRBJ1-4; TRBD1 is a possible D gene (5 bases). The germline gives CDR1 SQVTM, CDR2 ANQGSEA. The CDR3 loop spans 13 amino acids. Trimming shortened V by 4 bases and J by 0 bases, and 6 bases separated the two germline ends.

The V and J genes are TRBV14 and TRBJ2-7; no clear D. V lost 6 bases and J 7 bases, leaving 19 bases between the germline ends. The CDR3 consists of 14 residues. Germline-derived CDR1 and CDR2 are SGHDN and FVKESK. The CDR3 loop is CASRPTGGTWEQYF. The CDR3 DNA is TGTGCCAGCAGACCGACGGGTGGAACTTGGGAGCAGTACTTC.

This clonotype was counted at least ten times. This chain uses TRBV19 with TRBJ1-6; D is undetermined. The CDR3 totals 16 residues. Germline V gives CDR1 LNHDA, CDR2 SQIVND (reference sequence). Trimming took off 7 bases at V and 10 bases at J, with 23 bases between the two ends. The CDR3 reads CASTFTGQAGGSPLHF. The CDR3 bases are TGTGCCAGTACGTTCACCGGGCAGGCGGGAGGGTCACCCCTCCACTTT.

This rearrangement joins TRBV5-5 to TRBJ1-2, with no clear D. The CDR3 sequence is 14 residues long. V was trimmed by 5 bases and J by 5 bases, leaving 16 bases between them. Per germline, CDR1 SGHKS and CDR2 YYEKEE (reference sequence). The CDR3 DNA is TGTGCCAGCAGAAAGGACGGCATGGGATATGGCTACACCTTC. Amino acids: CASRKDGMGYGYTF. The variable domain in full, completed from reference TRBV5-5 and TRBJ1-2, reads DAGVTQSPTHLIKTRGQQVTLRCSPISGHKSVSWYQQVLGQGPQFIFQYYEKEERGRGNFPDRFSARQFPNYSSELNVNALLLGDSALYLCASRKDGMGYGYTFGSGTRLTVV.

The chain carries TRBV20-1 and TRBJ2-2; either TRBD1 or TRBD2 may supply D (5 bases each). The CDR3 runs to 19 residues. The ends were cut back, 2 bases at V and 3 bases at J, with 25 bases in the middle. Germline CDR1 and CDR2: DFQATT and SNEGSKA (reference sequence). The CDR3 region is CSARQPPRDGETYTGELFF. The CDR3 DNA follows: TGCAGTGCTAGACAACCACCTCGGGACGGTGAGACATACACCGGGGAGCTGTTTTTT.

The V call is TRBV2, the J call TRBJ2-2; D unclear. Germline values: CDR1 SNHLY, CDR2 FYNNEI. CDR3 length: 15 amino acids. The V end lost 6 bases, the J end lost 1 base, and 12 bases lay between the germline ends. The CDR3 region is CASRGSPVNTGELFF. The CDR3 nucleotides are TGTGCCAGCAGGGGGTCGCCAGTGAACACCGGGGAGCTGTTTTTT.